A selection of T cell receptor beta chains follows, all from one sample in a study of pediatric ulcerative colitis. The assay was immunoSEQ multiplex PCR, and TCRdb's table has in-frame clones only and misses some. The sample shows about 36,000 clones, more than 70% of them seen only once. Specimen: gut tissue. Receptors originate from a boy aged 5-17 years with moderate ulcerative colitis. The CDR3 runs from the conserved cysteine through the conserved F or W. The D gene is left open where the match is weak. A row's size may be missing; if present it is once, few, many or a size class.

clone_size	d_call	j_call	v_call	cdr3_nt	cdr3_aa
once	TRBD1	TRBJ2-7	TRBV4-2	TGTGCCAGCAGCTCACCGGACAGGGGTTCCTACGAGCAGTACTTC	CASSSPDRGSYEQYF
NA	NA	TRBJ2-1	TRBV7-9	TGTGCCAGCAGCTTAATCAAGGTTTCCCCCTCCTACAATGAGCAGTTCTTC	CASSLIKVSPSYNEQFF
NA	TRBD1	TRBJ1-5	TRBV6-6	TGTGCCACTCAAACAGGGGGCGGCAATCAGCCCCAGCATTTT	CATQTGGGNQPQHF
NA	NA	TRBJ2-5	TRBV11-2	TGTGCCAGCAGCTTAGGGTCCAGCGGCGGGTGGGAGACCCAGTACTTC	CASSLGSSGGWETQYF
NA	TRBD2	TRBJ2-1	TRBV5-1	TGCGCCAGCAGCGGAGGTCCGGGACTAGCGTTTGAGCAGTTCTTC	CASSGGPGLAFEQFF
NA	NA	TRBJ2-1	TRBV6-5	TGTGCCAGCAGTTACGGGGAAAGCTCCTACAATGAGCAGTTCTTC	CASSYGESSYNEQFF
NA	TRBD1	TRBJ1-2	TRBV12-5	TGTGCTAGTGGTTTTTTACAGGGGGCAGGCTATGGCTACACCTTC	CASGFLQGAGYGYTF
NA	NA	TRBJ1-2	TRBV15	TGTGCCACCAGCAGGGAGGGGTTTGGCTACACCTTC	CATSREGFGYTF
few	NA	TRBJ1-5	TRBV10-1	TGCGCCAGCAGTGAGTCGAATCAGCCCCAGCATTTT	CASSESNQPQHF
NA	TRBD2	TRBJ2-5	TRBV28	TGTGCCAGCACGGCCAGCGGGGGGGAGACCCAGTACTTC	CASTASGGETQYF
NA	TRBD2	TRBJ2-5	TRBV5-6	TGTGCCAGCAGCTTGGTACTAGCGGGCCAAGAGACCCAGTACTTC	CASSLVLAGQETQYF
NA	TRBD2	TRBJ2-1	TRBV11-3	TGTGCCAGCAGTCCGACTAGCGGGAGCGGAAATGAGCAGTTCTTC	CASSPTSGSGNEQFF
NA	NA	TRBJ1-2	TRBV7-8	TGTGCCAGCAGTCCCCGGGACACCTTCTATGGCTACACCTTC	CASSPRDTFYGYTF
NA	TRBD1	TRBJ2-2	TRBV7-3	TGTGCCAGCAGCTTCAGACAGGGGGCGGCCGGGGAGCTGTTTTTT	CASSFRQGAAGELFF
NA	TRBD1	TRBJ1-2	TRBV5-1	TGCGCCAGCAGCTTGGGGACAGGGGGCGCGTTGGGCTACACCTTC	CASSLGTGGALGYTF
few	NA	TRBJ2-3	TRBV5-4	TGTGCCAGCAGCCCGGAGCGAGGAGCGGGCACAGATACGCAGTATTTT	CASSPERGAGTDTQYF
NA	TRBD2	TRBJ2-5	TRBV29-1	TGCAGCGGGACTAGAGCCTTCCAAGAGACCCAGTACTTC	CSGTRAFQETQYF
NA	TRBD1	TRBJ1-3	TRBV10-3	TGTGCCATCAGCGTCTCAGGGGGCTCGGGAAACACCATATATTTT	CAISVSGGSGNTIYF
NA	TRBD2	TRBJ2-1	TRBV19	TGTGCCAGTAGTATAGGAGCGGGGGGTGGGAATAATGAGCAGTTCTTC	CASSIGAGGGNNEQFF
NA	NA	TRBJ1-5	TRBV28	TGTGCCAGCAGCACCCACGGACTTCTTAGCAATCAGCCCCAGCATTTT	CASSTHGLLSNQPQHF
few	TRBD1	TRBJ1-6	TRBV6-6	TGTGCCAGCAGTCCGGGACAGGGGACGTCACCCCTCCACTTT	CASSPGQGTSPLHF
NA	TRBD1	TRBJ1-2	TRBV27	TGTGCCAGCAGTCTCGGGACAGGCGGTGGGGGCTACACCTTC	CASSLGTGGGGYTF
once	TRBD1	TRBJ2-7	TRBV11-3	TGTGCCAGCAGCGCTAACAGGGGGCTCGCCTACGAGCAGTACTTC	CASSANRGLAYEQYF
NA	NA	TRBJ1-2	TRBV9	TGTGCCAGCAGTACAGACAGGTACTATGGCTACACCTTC	CASSTDRYYGYTF
NA	NA	TRBJ2-1	TRBV5-4	TGTGCCAGCAGCCCACCACCAGGCTACCTTCCTGGGAATGAGCAGTTCTTC	CASSPPPGYLPGNEQFF
NA	NA	TRBJ2-3	TRBV11-3	TGTGCCAGCACCCCGACCACAGATACGCAGTATTTT	CASTPTTDTQYF
NA	NA	TRBJ2-6	TRBV15	TGTGCCACCAGCAGAGCCCGCGACCAGGGTACGGCCGGGGCCAACGTCCTGACTTTC	CATSRARDQGTAGANVLTF
NA	NA	TRBJ1-5	TRBV28	TGTGCCAGCAGTCCATATAGCAATCAGCCCCAGCATTTT	CASSPYSNQPQHF
NA	TRBD2	TRBJ2-3	TRBV6-4	TGTGCCAGCAGTGAGCGGGGGGGCACAGATACGCAGTATTTT	CASSERGGTDTQYF
few	TRBD1	TRBJ2-5	TRBV2	TGTGCCAGCAGTGCACCCGGGACAGGGCAAGAGACCCAGTACTTC	CASSAPGTGQETQYF
NA	TRBD2	TRBJ2-1	TRBV5-1	TGCGCCAGCAGCTTGAGCCTAGCGGGAGACTCTGAGCAGTTCTTC	CASSLSLAGDSEQFF
NA	NA	TRBJ2-6	TRBV4-1	TGCGCCAGCAGCCCCCTTGGCTCTGGGGCCAACGTCCTGACTTTC	CASSPLGSGANVLTF
medium-sized	TRBD1	TRBJ1-2	TRBV6-5	TGTGCCAGTATGCGGGACAGAAACTATGGCTACACCTTC	CASMRDRNYGYTF
NA	TRBD2	TRBJ2-2	TRBV9	TGTGCCAGCAGCGTAGGTAGCGGGAGTTTGGGGACCGGGGAGCTGTTTTTT	CASSVGSGSLGTGELFF
NA	NA	TRBJ2-1	TRBV13	TGTGCCAGCAGCCCAGGCCCGGGACTAGGGGGCGGGGAGCAGTTCTTC	CASSPGPGLGGGEQFF
NA	NA	TRBJ2-7	TRBV29-1	TGCAGCGTTGGTGGATACCCACTCTACGAGCAGTACTTC	CSVGGYPLYEQYF
NA	NA	TRBJ1-4	TRBV18	TGTGCCAGCTCGGTTGACATGTTTGAAAAACTGTTTTTT	CASSVDMFEKLFF
NA	TRBD2	TRBJ2-5	TRBV4-2	TGTGCCAGCAGCCAAACGGGACTACAAGAGACCCAGTACTTC	CASSQTGLQETQYF
NA	TRBD1	TRBJ2-3	TRBV5-1	TGCGCCAGCAGCTTTAGGGGGCGAGCAGATACGCAGTATTTT	CASSFRGRADTQYF
NA	NA	TRBJ1-2	TRBV27	TGTGCCAGCAGTTTTGTGGGCCGGGGGAACTATGGCTACACCTTC	CASSFVGRGNYGYTF
NA	NA	TRBJ2-1	TRBV20-1	TGCAGTGCTAGCCCTCTAGTTGAGCAGTTCTTC	CSASPLVEQFF
NA	NA	TRBJ2-6	TRBV30	TGTGCCTGGAGCCAGCACTCTGGGGCCAACGTCCTGACTTTC	CAWSQHSGANVLTF
once	NA	TRBJ1-1	TRBV11-2	TGTGCCAGCAGCTTAGTCAAGGGCTTCAACACTGAAGCTTTCTTT	CASSLVKGFNTEAFF
once	NA	TRBJ1-1	TRBV2	TGTGCCAGCAGGGAAGGGGAGAAAAACACTGAAGCTTTCTTT	CASREGEKNTEAFF
NA	NA	TRBJ2-7	TRBV19	TGTGCCAGTAGTCTTGACGGACGGGCCTACGAGCAGTACTTC	CASSLDGRAYEQYF
NA	TRBD2	TRBJ2-1	TRBV18	TGTGCCAGCTCACCAACACTAGCGGAAAACTACAATGAGCAGTTCTTC	CASSPTLAENYNEQFF
NA	NA	TRBJ2-5	TRBV5-4	TGTGCCAGCAGCTACCGGGACTTGGGAGAGACCCAGTACTTC	CASSYRDLGETQYF
NA	TRBD2	TRBJ2-1	TRBV7-9	TGTGCCAGCAGCTTAATCGAACTAGCGGGAAGTGAGCAGTTCTTC	CASSLIELAGSEQFF
NA	NA	TRBJ2-7	TRBV4-3	TGCGCCAGCAGCCAAGAACAGGGAAACGGAAACAGGGAAGACCACGAGCAGTACTTC	CASSQEQGNGNREDHEQYF
NA	NA	TRBJ2-3	TRBV5-5	TGTGCCAGCAGCCCGGACGGTATGAGTAGCACAGATACGCAGTATTTT	CASSPDGMSSTDTQYF
NA	NA	TRBJ1-1	TRBV30	TGTGCCTGGTCCCCGCCCGCGGGGTGGATGGTGGACACTGAAGCTTTCTTT	CAWSPPAGWMVDTEAFF
NA	NA	TRBJ2-7	TRBV5-1	TGCGCCAGCAGCCGTGGGTCAGGGCTGGTTTCCTACGAGCAGTACTTC	CASSRGSGLVSYEQYF
once	TRBD2	TRBJ2-7	TRBV29-1	TGCAGCGTGATACCGGGGGGCTACGAGCAGTACTTC	CSVIPGGYEQYF
NA	NA	TRBJ2-7	TRBV7-8	TGTGCCAGCAGTTACGGGATGGCCTACGAGCAGTACTTC	CASSYGMAYEQYF
NA	TRBD1	TRBJ1-5	TRBV9	TGTGCCAGCAGCGCTCAGGGGGGCAATCAGCCCCAGCATTTT	CASSAQGGNQPQHF
NA	TRBD2	TRBJ2-7	TRBV18	TGTGCCAGCTCACCAACCAGCGGGAGGTGGTACGAGCAGTACTTC	CASSPTSGRWYEQYF
NA	TRBD2	TRBJ2-3	TRBV5-8	TGTGCCAGCAGCTTGGGATTGGGCGGGGGGAGCACAGATACGCAGTATTTT	CASSLGLGGGSTDTQYF
NA	TRBD1	TRBJ1-2	TRBV7-8	TGTGCCAGCAGCTGGGACAGGGGAAATGGCTACACCTTC	CASSWDRGNGYTF
few	NA	TRBJ2-3	TRBV6-6	TGTGCCAGCAGTTCCTACCGGGGGCGAACAGATACGCAGTATTTT	CASSSYRGRTDTQYF
NA	TRBD1	TRBJ2-1	TRBV9	TGTGCCAGCAGGCCGGGACAGGGGTTGAATGAGCAGTTCTTC	CASRPGQGLNEQFF